Listed below are T cell receptor beta chains from one sample, sequenced in a study of T-cell reconstitution after alpha-beta-depleted transplantation in children. TCRdb reprocessed the PCR reads with MiXCR, giving one entry per CDR3 protein. The data show about 900,000 distinct CDR3 sequences, roughly 31% seen once. The sequencing here drew on PBMCs, mostly from graft donor cells, taken 360 days after TCRalphabeta/CD19-depleted stem cell transplant. Source of these receptors: a boy younger than two who had a stem cell transplant for SCID, so the T cells may come from the graft donor. Each CDR3 is given with its conserved first and last residue. D genes are given only for firm matches. Size is omitted from some rows. Given values are once, few, many or a class for expanded clones.

TRBJ2-5,TRBV20-1,-,16,TRBD2,TGCAGTGCCGAACTAGCGGGGGGTCTATACCAAGAGACCCAGTACTTC,CSAELAGGLYQETQYF
TRBJ2-6,TRBV4-3,-,19,-,TGCGCCAGCAGCCACCTCCCAGGGGGGGTAGCTGATGGGGCCAACGTCCTGACTTTC,CASSHLPGGVADGANVLTF
TRBJ2-3,TRBV19,-,18,TRBD2,TGTGCCAGTAGTAAGAGACTAGCGGGGGCCTCTAGCACAGATACGCAGTATTTT,CASSKRLAGASSTDTQYF
TRBJ2-4,TRBV6-1,-,15,TRBD1,TGTGCCAGCAGGCCTGGGACAGGGGGATATTACATTCAGTACTTC,CASRPGTGGYYIQYF
TRBJ2-2,TRBV4-1,-,16,-,TGCGCCAGCAGCCAAGACGGCCAAGCGTTCACCGGGGAGCTGTTTTTT,CASSQDGQAFTGELFF
TRBJ2-5,TRBV11-2,-,18,TRBD2,TGTGCCAGCAGCTTAGGAGGGCTAGCGGGGGGTCGGAGTGAGACCCAGTACTTC,CASSLGGLAGGRSETQYF
TRBJ2-1,TRBV11-2,few,17,TRBD2,TGTGCCAGCAGCTTAGATCTTGTAGCGGGGGGTGACAATGAGCAGTTCTTC,CASSLDLVAGGDNEQFF
TRBJ1-1,TRBV5-1,many,15,-,TGCGCCAGCAGCTCGGATCAGACATTAAACACTGAAGCTTTCTTT,CASSSDQTLNTEAFF
TRBJ2-5,TRBV29-1,-,12,-,TGCAGCGCCAACACTGATCAAGAGACCCAGTACTTC,CSANTDQETQYF
TRBJ1-1,TRBV6-5,-,15,TRBD1,TGTGCCAGCAGTTACAACACAGGGGGCGGCACTGAAGCTTTCTTT,CASSYNTGGGTEAFF
TRBJ2-3,TRBV7-9,-,16,-,TGTGCCAGCAGCTTAGCAGGGGGGAGACACACAGATACGCAGTATTTT,CASSLAGGRHTDTQYF
TRBJ2-5,TRBV3-1,-,12,-,TGTGCCAGCAGCTTAAGCCTCGGGACCCAGTACTTC,CASSLSLGTQYF
TRBJ1-5,TRBV9,-,15,-,TGTGCCAGCAGCCCGGGAAATAGGGTCTATCAGCCCCAGCATTTT,CASSPGNRVYQPQHF
TRBJ2-7,TRBV6-6,-,13,-,TGTGCCAGCGGTTACTCTCCAGACTACGAGCAGTACTTC,CASGYSPDYEQYF
TRBJ2-5,TRBV20-1,few,15,TRBD2,TGCAGTGCTGGGCCCCCAGCGGGGCAACAAGAGACCCAGTACTTC,CSAGPPAGQQETQYF
TRBJ1-1,TRBV12-3/TRBV12-4,-,14,TRBD1,TGTGCCAGCAGTCTGACAGGGGGTAGGGCTGAAGCTTTCTTT,CASSLTGGRAEAFF
TRBJ2-3,TRBV20-1,-,15,-,TGCAGTGCTAGTCGGACCGAAATGAGCACAGATACGCAGTATTTT,CSASRTEMSTDTQYF
TRBJ1-2,TRBV4-2,few,13,-,TGTGCCAGCAGCCATGGTGCTCTATATGGCTACACCTTC,CASSHGALYGYTF
TRBJ2-3,TRBV29-1,many,17,TRBD2,TGCAGCGTTAGACCATATCGACTAGCGGGGAGCACAGATACGCAGTATTTT,CSVRPYRLAGSTDTQYF
TRBJ2-5,TRBV29-1,few,10,-,TGCCGGCGCGTACAAGAGACCCAGTACTTC,CRRVQETQYF
TRBJ2-1,TRBV4-1,-,14,TRBD1,TGCGCCAGCAGCCCAGGACAGGGGGGATTTGGGCAGTTCTTC,CASSPGQGGFGQFF
TRBJ1-6,TRBV7-2,-,14,-,TGTGCCAGCGCGAGGGGAGTTTGGGATTCACCCCTCCACTTT,CASARGVWDSPLHF
TRBJ2-1,TRBV18,few,15,TRBD1,TGTGCCAGCTCACCAGTGGGACAGGGGTTTAATGAGCAGTTCTTC,CASSPVGQGFNEQFF
TRBJ1-1,TRBV12-3/TRBV12-4,few,13,-,TGTGCCAGCAGGGGGACACTAAACACTGAAGCTTTCTTT,CASRGTLNTEAFF
TRBJ2-2,TRBV18,-,15,-,TGTGCCAGCTCACCGTACCCAGCGAACACCGGGGAGCTGTTTTTT,CASSPYPANTGELFF
TRBJ2-5,TRBV28,few,16,-,TGTGCCAGCAGCGACAGTCAACCCTTTGGAGCAGAGACCCAGTACTTC,CASSDSQPFGAETQYF
TRBJ2-7,TRBV20-1,-,14,TRBD1,TGCAGTGCTAGCTGGACAGGGGCCAACTACGAGCAGTACTTC,CSASWTGANYEQYF
TRBJ1-6,TRBV10-3,few,13,TRBD1,TGTGCCATCGGGGAAGGGGGCCAGTCACCCCTCCACTTT,CAIGEGGQSPLHF
TRBJ2-5,TRBV29-1,many,15,TRBD1,TGCAGCGTTGCGCGGGACAGGGGGCTCCCGGAGACCCAGTACTTC,CSVARDRGLPETQYF
TRBJ1-4,TRBV20-1,-,10,-,TGCAGTGCCTCCAGGGAAAAACTGTTTTTT,CSASREKLFF
TRBJ2-2,TRBV6-5,few,18,-,TGTGCCAGCAGTTACTCGACAGCAGGGGTTTTGGGTACCGGGGAGCTGTTTTTT,CASSYSTAGVLGTGELFF
TRBJ2-2,TRBV20-1,-,13,-,TGCAGTGCTAGAACGTTCAAGTCCGGGGAGCTGTTTTTT,CSARTFKSGELFF
TRBJ2-7,TRBV5-1,few,14,TRBD1,TGCGCCAGCAGCTTTAACAGGGGGCCAGCCGAGCAGTACTTC,CASSFNRGPAEQYF
TRBJ2-1,TRBV5-1,-,13,-,TGCGCCAGCAGCCCTGACCAGGCCAATGAGCAGTTCTTC,CASSPDQANEQFF
TRBJ1-1,TRBV7-2,-,16,-,TGTGCCAGCAGCTTGGGGGGGGCGCCCGCGGGCACTGAAGCTTTCTTT,CASSLGGAPAGTEAFF
TRBJ2-1,TRBV4-1,many,16,-,TGCGCCAGCAGCCAAGATAGAGGGAAGTATTACAATGAGCAGTTCTTC,CASSQDRGKYYNEQFF
TRBJ2-7,TRBV29-1,-,15,TRBD1,TGCAGCGTTGCACGCGGGACAGGAGTTTCCTACGAGCAGTACTTC,CSVARGTGVSYEQYF
TRBJ1-1,TRBV29-1,many,12,TRBD1,TGCAGTGCTGACAGGGGGAACACTGAAGCTTTCTTT,CSADRGNTEAFF
TRBJ2-7,TRBV12-3/TRBV12-4,once,16,TRBD1,TGTGCCAGCAGTTTGGATCCCGGGACAGGGTCCTACGAGCAGTACTTC,CASSLDPGTGSYEQYF
TRBJ2-1,TRBV2,few,15,TRBD2,TGTGCCAGCAGGGCGCCTAGCGGGGGGAACAATGAGCAGTTCTTC,CASRAPSGGNNEQFF
TRBJ2-1,TRBV20-1,-,17,TRBD2,TGCAGTGCTAGAGTCCCGGGAGGGGGGGGCTACTACAATGAGCAGTTCTTC,CSARVPGGGGYYNEQFF